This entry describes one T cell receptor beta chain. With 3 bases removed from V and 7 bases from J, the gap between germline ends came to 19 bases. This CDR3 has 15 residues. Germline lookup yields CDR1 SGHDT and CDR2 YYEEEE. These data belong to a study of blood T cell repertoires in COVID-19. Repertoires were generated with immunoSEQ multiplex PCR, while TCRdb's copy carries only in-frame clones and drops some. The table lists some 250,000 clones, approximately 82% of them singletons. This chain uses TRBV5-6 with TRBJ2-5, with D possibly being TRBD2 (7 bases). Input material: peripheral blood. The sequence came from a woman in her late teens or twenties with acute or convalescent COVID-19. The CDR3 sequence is CASSWGGSIKRTQYF. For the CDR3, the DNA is TGTGCCAGCAGCTGGGGGGGCAGTATCAAGAGGACCCAGTACTTC.